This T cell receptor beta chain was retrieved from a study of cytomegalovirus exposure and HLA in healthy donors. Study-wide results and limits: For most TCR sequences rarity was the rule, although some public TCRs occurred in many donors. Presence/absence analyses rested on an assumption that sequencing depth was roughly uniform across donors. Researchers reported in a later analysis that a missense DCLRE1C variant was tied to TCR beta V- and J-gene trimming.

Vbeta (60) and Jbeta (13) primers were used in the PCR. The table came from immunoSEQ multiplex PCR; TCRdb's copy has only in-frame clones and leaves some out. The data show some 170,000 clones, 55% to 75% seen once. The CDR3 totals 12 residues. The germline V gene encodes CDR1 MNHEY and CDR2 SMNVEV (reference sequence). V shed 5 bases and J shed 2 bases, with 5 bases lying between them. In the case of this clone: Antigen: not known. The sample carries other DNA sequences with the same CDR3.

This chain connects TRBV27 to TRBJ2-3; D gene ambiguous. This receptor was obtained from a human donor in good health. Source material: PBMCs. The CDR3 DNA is TGTGCCAGCAGTCAGTCCACAGATACGCAGTATTTT. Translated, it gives CASSQSTDTQYF.